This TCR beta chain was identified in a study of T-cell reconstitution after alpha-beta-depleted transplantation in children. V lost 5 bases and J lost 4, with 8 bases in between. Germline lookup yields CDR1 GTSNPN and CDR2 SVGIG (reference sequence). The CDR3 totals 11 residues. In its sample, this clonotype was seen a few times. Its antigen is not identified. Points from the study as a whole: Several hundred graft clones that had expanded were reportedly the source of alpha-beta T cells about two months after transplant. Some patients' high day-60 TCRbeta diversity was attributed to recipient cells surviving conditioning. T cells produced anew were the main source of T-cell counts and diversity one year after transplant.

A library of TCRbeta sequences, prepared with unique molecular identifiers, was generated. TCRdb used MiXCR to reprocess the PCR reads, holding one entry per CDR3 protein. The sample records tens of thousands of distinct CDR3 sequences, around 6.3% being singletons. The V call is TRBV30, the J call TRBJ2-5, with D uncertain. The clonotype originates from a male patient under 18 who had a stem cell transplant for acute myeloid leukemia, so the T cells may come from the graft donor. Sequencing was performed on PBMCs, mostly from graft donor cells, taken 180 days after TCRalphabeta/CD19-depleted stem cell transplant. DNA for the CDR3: TGTGCCTGGCTAGATAGAGAGACCCAGTACTTC. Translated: CAWLDRETQYF.